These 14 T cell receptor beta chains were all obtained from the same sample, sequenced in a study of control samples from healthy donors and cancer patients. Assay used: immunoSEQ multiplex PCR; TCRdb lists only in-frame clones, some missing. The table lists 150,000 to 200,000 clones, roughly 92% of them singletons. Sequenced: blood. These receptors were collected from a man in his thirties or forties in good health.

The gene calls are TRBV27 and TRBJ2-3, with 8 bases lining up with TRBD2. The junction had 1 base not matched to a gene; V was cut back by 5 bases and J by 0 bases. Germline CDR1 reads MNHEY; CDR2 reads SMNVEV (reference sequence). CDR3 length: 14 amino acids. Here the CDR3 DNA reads TGTGCCAGCAGTAGCGGGAGAAGCACAGATACGCAGTATTTT. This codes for CASSSGRSTDTQYF.

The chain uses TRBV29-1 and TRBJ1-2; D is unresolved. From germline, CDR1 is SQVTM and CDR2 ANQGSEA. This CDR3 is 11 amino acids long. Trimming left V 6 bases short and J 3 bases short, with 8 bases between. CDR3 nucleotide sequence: TGCAGCGTGGAGTCTTACTATGGCTACACCTTC. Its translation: CSVESYYGYTF. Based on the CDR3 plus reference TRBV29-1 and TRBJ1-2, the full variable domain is SAVISQKPSRDICQRGTSLTIQCQVDSQVTMMFWYRQQPGQSLTLIATANQGSEATYESGFVIDKFPISRPNLTFSTLTVSNMSPEDSSIYLCSVESYYGYTFGSGTRLTVV.

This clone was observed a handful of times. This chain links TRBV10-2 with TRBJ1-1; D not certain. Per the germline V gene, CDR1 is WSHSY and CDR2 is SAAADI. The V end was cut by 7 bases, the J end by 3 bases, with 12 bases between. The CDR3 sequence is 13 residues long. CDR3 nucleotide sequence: TGCGCCAGCAATCCGACACCCCACACTGAAGCTTTCTTT. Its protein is CASNPTPHTEAFF.

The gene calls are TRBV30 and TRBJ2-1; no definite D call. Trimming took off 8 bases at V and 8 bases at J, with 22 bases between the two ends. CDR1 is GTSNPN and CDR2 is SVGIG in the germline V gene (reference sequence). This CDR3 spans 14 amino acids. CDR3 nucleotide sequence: TGTGCCCTGGATACATTGGGTCAGATGGATGAGCAGTTCTTC. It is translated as CALDTLGQMDEQFF. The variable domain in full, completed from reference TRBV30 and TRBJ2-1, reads SQTIHQWPATLVQPVGSPLSLECTVEGTSNPNLYWYRQAAGRGLQLLFYSVGIGQISSEVPQNLSASRPQDRQFILSSKKLLLSDSGFYLCALDTLGQMDEQFFGPGTRLTVL.

This CDR3 reads CASSDDRLSGYTF. DNA for the CDR3: TGCGCCAGCAGCGACGACAGGCTGAGTGGCTACACCTTC. V usage is TRBV5-1 and J usage is TRBJ1-2; the D gene is possibly TRBD1 (6 bases). The CDR3 length is 13 residues. Germline assignment: CDR1 SGHRS and CDR2 YFSETQ. V lost 4 bases and J 7 bases, leaving 14 bases between the germline ends.

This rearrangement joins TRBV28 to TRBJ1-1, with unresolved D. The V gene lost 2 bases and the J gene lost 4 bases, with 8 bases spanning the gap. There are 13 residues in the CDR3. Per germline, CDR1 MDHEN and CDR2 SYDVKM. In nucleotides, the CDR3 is TGTGCCAGCAGTTTAGTGGGGATCACTGAAGCTTTCTTT. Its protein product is CASSLVGITEAFF.

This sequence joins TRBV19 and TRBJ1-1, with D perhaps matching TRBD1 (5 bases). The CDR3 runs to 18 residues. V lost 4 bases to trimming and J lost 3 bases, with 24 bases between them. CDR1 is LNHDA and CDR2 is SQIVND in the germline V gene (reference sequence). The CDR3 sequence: CASSTLSKGEASDTEAFF. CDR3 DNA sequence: TGTGCCAGTAGTACCCTATCCAAAGGGGAGGCTTCCGACACTGAAGCTTTCTTT.

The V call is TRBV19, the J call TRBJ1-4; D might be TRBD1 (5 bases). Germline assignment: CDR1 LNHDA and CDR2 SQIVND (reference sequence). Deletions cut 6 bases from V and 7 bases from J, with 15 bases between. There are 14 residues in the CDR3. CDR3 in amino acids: CASSLTGTVEKLFF. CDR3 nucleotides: TGTGCCAGTAGCCTAACCGGGACGGTTGAAAAACTGTTTTTT.

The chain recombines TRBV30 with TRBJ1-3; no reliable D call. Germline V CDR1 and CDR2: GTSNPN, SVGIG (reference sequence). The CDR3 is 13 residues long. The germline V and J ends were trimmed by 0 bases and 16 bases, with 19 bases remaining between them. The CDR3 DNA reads TGTGCCTGGAGTGTAAGCGGTTCTTCGAATCCGTATTTT. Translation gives CAWSVSGSSNPYF.

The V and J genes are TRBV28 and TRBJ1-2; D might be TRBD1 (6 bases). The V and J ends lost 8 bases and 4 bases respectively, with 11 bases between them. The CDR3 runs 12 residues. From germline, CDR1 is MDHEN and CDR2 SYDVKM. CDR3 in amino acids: CASYQGGYGYTF. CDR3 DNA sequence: TGTGCCAGCTACCAAGGGGGCTATGGCTACACCTTC.

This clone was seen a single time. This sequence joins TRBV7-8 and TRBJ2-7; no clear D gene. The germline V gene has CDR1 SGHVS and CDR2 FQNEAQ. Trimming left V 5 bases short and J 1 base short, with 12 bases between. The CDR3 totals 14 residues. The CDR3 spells CASSASWGSYEQYF. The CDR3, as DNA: TGTGCCAGCAGCGCCAGCTGGGGATCCTACGAGCAGTACTTC.

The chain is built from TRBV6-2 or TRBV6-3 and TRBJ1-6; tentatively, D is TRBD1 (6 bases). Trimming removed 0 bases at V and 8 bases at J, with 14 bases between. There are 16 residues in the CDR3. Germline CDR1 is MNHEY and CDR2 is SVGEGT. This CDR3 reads CASSYSAGGQDSPLHF. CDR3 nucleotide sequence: TGTGCCAGCAGTTACTCGGCGGGGGGGCAAGATTCACCCCTCCACTTT.

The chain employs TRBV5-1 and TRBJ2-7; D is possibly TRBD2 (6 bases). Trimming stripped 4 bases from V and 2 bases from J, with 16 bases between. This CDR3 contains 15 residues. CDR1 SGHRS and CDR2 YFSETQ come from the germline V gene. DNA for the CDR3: TGCGCCAGCAGCCCCGTGGGGGGAGTTGCCTACGAGCAGTACTTC. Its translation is CASSPVGGVAYEQYF.

CDR3 sequence reads: CASSYSGDRGGASYEQYF. For the CDR3, the DNA is TGTGCCAGCAGTTATTCGGGGGACAGGGGGGGGGCCAGCTACGAGCAGTACTTC. This chain connects TRBV6-9 to TRBJ2-7; 11 bases map to TRBD1. Germline V gives CDR1 MNHGY, CDR2 SVAAGI. The CDR3 consists of 18 residues. V trimming: 0 bases; J trimming: 3 bases; junction bases outside the gene matches: 10.